These 3 T cell receptor beta chains came from one sample sequenced in a study of T cells in localized non-small cell lung cancer. Produced via immunoSEQ multiplex PCR; TCRdb's table is partial and in-frame only. The table shows about 77,000 clones, with approximately 90% occurring only once. Sample: peripheral blood, taken before any cancer treatment. The receptors derive from a woman aged 40 to 75 with stage I squamous cell lung carcinoma.

The chain links TRBV5-4 to TRBJ1-1, with 7 positions matching TRBD1. After removal of 0 bases from V and 2 bases from J, the junction contained 7 bases not matched to a gene. CDR1 is SGHNT, CDR2 YYREEE, per germline (reference sequence). The CDR3 has 16 amino acids. As DNA, the CDR3 is TGTGCCAGCAGCTTGGAGGCAGGGGGGGGAAACACTGAAGCTTTCTTT. This codes for CASSLEAGGGNTEAFF.

The chain joins TRBV5-1 to TRBJ1-6, with 9 bases aligning to TRBD1. This CDR3 region has 14 residues. CDR1 is SGHRS, CDR2 YFSETQ, per germline. V trimming: 4 bases; J trimming: 7 bases; junction bases outside the gene matches: 3. The CDR3 region has the DNA TGCGCCAGCAGCAGGGGACAGGGCAATTCACCCCTCCACTTT. It encodes CASSRGQGNSPLHF.

The genes are TRBV6-1 and TRBJ1-6; TRBD1 might be the D (5 bases). This CDR3 region has 15 residues. Germline lookup yields CDR1 MNHNS and CDR2 SASEGT. With 8 bases removed from V and 5 bases from J, the gap between germline ends came to 16 bases. CDR3 coding DNA: TGTGCCAGCGGGGCCTACGGGGCGAATAATTCACCCCTCCACTTT. Protein sequence: CASGAYGANNSPLHF.